This note documents a single TCR beta chain sequence. Only in-frame clones appear in the TCRdb table, and some are missing; sequencing was by immunoSEQ multiplex PCR. Of about 1 million clones listed, about 77% are singletons. The sample belongs to a study of shared clonotypes between healthy human individuals. Adult Caucasians living in Nashville, Tennessee made up all of the donors. Germline CDR1 SGHAT, CDR2 FQNNGV. This CDR3 is 14 amino acids long. Trimming removed 4 bases at V and 7 bases at J, with 13 bases between. The clonotype originates from a man in his late teens or twenties in good health. The chain combines TRBV11-2 with TRBJ2-2, with D uncertain. What was sequenced was memory CD4+ T cells sorted from blood. Subset in this sample: CD45RA-negative fraction. CDR3 bases: TGTGCCAGCAGCTCCCGGCGAGGCAGCGGGGAGCTGTTTTTT. This translates into CASSSRRGSGELFF.